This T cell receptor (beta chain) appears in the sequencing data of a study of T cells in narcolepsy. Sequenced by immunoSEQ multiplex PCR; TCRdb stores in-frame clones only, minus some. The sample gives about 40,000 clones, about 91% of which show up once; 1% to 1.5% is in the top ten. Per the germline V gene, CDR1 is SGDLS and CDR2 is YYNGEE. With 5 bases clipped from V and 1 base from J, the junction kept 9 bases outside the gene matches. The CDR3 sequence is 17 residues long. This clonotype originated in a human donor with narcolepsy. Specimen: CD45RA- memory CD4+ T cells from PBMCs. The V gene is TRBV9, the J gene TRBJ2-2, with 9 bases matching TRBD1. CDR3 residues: CASSDSRDRVNTGELFF. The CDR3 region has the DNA TGTGCCAGCAGTGACTCCCGGGACAGGGTGAACACCGGGGAGCTGTTTTTT.